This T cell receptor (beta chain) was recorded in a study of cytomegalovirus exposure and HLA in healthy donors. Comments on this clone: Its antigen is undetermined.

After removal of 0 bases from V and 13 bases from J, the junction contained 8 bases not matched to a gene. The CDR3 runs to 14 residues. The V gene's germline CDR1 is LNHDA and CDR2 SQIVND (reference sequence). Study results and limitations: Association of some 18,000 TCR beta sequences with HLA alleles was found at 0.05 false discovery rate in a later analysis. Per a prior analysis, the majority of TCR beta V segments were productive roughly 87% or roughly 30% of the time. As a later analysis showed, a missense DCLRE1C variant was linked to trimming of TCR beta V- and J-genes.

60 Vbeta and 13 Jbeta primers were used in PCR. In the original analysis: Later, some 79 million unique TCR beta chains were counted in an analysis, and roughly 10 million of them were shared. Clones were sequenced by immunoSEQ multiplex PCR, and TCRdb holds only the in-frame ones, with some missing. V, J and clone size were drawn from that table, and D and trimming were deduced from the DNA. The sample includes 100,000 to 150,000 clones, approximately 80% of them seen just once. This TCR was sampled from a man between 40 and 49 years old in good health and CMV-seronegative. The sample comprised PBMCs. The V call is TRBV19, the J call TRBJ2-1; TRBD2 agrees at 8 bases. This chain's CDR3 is CASSIDLIGLAQFF. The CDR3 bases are TGTGCCAGTAGTATAGATCTTATCGGACTAGCCCAGTTCTTC.